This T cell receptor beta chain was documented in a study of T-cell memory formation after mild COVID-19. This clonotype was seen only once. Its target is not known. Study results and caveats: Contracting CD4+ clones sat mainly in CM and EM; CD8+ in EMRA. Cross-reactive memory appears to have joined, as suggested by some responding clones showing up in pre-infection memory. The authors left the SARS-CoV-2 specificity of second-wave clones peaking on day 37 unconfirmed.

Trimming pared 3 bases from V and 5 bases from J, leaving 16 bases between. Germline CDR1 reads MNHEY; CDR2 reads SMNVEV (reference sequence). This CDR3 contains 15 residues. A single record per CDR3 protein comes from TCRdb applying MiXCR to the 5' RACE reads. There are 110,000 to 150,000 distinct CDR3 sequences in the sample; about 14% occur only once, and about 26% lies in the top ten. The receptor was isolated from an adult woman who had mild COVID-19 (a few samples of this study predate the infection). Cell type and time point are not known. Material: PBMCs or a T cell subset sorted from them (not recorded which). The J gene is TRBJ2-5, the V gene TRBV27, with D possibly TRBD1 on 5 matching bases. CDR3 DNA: TGTGCCAGCAGTTTTCATGGGGCGAGTAGGGAGACCCAGTACTTC. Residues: CASSFHGASRETQYF.